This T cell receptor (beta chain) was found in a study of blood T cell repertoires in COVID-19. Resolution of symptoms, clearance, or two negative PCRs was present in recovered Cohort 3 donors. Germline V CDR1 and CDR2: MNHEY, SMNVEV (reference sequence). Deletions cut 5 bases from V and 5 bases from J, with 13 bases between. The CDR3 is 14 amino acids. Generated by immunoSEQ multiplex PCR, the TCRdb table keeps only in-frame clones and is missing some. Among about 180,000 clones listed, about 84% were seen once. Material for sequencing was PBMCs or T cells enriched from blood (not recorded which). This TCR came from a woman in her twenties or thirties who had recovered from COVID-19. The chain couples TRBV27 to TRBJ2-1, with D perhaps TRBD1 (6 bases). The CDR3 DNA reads TGTGCCAGCAGTGAGACAGGTTACCACAATGAGCAGTTCTTC. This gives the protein CASSETGYHNEQFF.